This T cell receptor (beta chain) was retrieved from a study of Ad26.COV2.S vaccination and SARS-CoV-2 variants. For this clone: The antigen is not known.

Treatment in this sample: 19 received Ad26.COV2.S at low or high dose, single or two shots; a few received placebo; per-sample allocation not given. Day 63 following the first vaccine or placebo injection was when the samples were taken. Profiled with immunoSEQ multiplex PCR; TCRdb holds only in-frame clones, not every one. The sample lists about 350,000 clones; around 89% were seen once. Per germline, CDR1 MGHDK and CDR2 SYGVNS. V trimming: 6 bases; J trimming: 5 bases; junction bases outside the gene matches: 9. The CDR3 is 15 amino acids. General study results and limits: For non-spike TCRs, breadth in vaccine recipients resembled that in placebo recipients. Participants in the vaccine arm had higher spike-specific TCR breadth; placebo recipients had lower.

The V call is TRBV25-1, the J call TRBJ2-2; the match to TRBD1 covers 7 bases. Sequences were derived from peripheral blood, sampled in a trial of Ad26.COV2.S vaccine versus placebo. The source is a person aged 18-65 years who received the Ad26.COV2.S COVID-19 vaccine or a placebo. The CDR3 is CASRETGWFTGELFF. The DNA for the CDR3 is TGTGCCAGCAGAGAGACAGGGTGGTTTACCGGGGAGCTGTTTTTT.